Below, 30 T cell receptor beta chains from the same sample are listed, as sequenced in a study of shared clonotypes between healthy human individuals. TCRdb's copy holds only in-frame clones and misses some; the assay was immunoSEQ multiplex PCR. Here the sample spans millions of clones, around 90% being singletons. Specimen: naive CD4+ T cells sorted from blood. Subset: CD45RA+ positively selected. Receptors originate from a man aged 18 to 35 in good health.

The chain combines TRBV5-1 with TRBJ1-1; no definite D call. V was clipped by 1 base and J by 3 bases, with 7 bases between them. Germline V gives CDR1 SGHRS, CDR2 YFSETQ. The CDR3 contains 13 residues. This CDR3 is CASSLWVDTEAFF. CDR3 in DNA: TGCGCCAGCAGCTTGTGGGTCGACACTGAAGCTTTCTTT. Filled out from reference TRBV5-1 and TRBJ1-1, the complete variable domain reads KAGVTQTPRYLIKTRGQQVTLSCSPISGHRSVSWYQQTPGQGLQFLFEYFSETQRNKGNFPGRFSGRQFSNSRSEMNVSTLELGDSALYLCASSLWVDTEAFFGQGTRLTVV.

With respect to this clone: The junction shows a germline mismatch at one end, possibly a read error. V and J are TRBV6-6 and TRBJ1-1, with TRBD1 identical over 8 bases. Germline CDR1 is MNHNY and CDR2 is SVGAGI (reference sequence). This CDR3 is built from 13 residues. This CDR3 is CACRQGSRTEAFF. DNA for the CDR3: TGTGCCTGCAGACAGGGGAGTCGCACTGAAGCTTTCTTT.

Details on this clone: The junction departs from the called germline gene at one end, perhaps through a read error. V is TRBV7-7 and J is TRBJ1-3; D remains ambiguous. Germline lookup yields CDR1 SSHAT and CDR2 FNYEAQ (reference sequence). This CDR3 has 14 residues. For the CDR3, the DNA is TGTGCTAGCAGCCCAGGATTGGCTGGAAACACCATATATTTT. This gives the protein CASSPGLAGNTIYF.

This rearrangement joins TRBV4-3 to TRBJ2-1, with 8 bases lining up with TRBD2. The CDR3 has 17 residues. The junction had 12 bases not matched to a gene; V was cut back by 4 bases and J by 4 bases. Germline CDR1 reads LGHNA; CDR2 reads YSLEER. For the CDR3, the DNA is TGCGCCAGCAGCCTCGTCCTCACTAGCGGAGGATACAATGAGCAGTTCTTC. Its translation: CASSLVLTSGGYNEQFF.

The V call is TRBV9, the J call TRBJ2-3; TRBD2 might be the D (6 bases). Germline values: CDR1 SGDLS, CDR2 YYNGEE. This CDR3 has 14 residues. Trimming removed 0 bases at V and 4 bases at J, with 9 bases between. The CDR3, as DNA: TGTGCCAGCAGCGTAGGAACTAGCCCAGATACGCAGTATTTT. Its translation: CASSVGTSPDTQYF.

This clone was detected a few times. Other DNA sequences in the sample encode the same CDR3. This chain uses TRBV30 with TRBJ1-1; D uncertain. Trimming left V 0 bases short and J 1 base short, with 9 bases between. Germline CDR1 and CDR2: GTSNPN and SVGIG (reference sequence). This CDR3 has 14 residues. The CDR3 here is CAWSVQTANTEAFF. CDR3 bases: TGTGCCTGGAGTGTACAGACTGCGAACACTGAAGCTTTCTTT.

V is TRBV5-4 and J is TRBJ2-5; tentative D call: TRBD2 (6 bases). This CDR3 is 13 amino acids long. Trimming took off 4 bases at V and 5 bases at J, with 12 bases between the two ends. Germline lookup yields CDR1 SGHNT and CDR2 YYREEE (reference sequence). This CDR3 reads CASSPSVWETQYF. CDR3 in DNA: TGTGCCAGCAGCCCTAGCGTCTGGGAGACCCAGTACTTC.

The rearrangement uses TRBV6-1 and TRBJ1-2, with 9 bases fitting TRBD1. This CDR3 spans 17 amino acids. From germline, CDR1 is MNHNS and CDR2 SASEGT. Germline trimming cut 1 base from V and 1 base from J; bases unmatched to any gene: 7. Here the CDR3 reads CASSEGGTGTFNYGYTF. CDR3 nucleotide sequence: TGTGCCAGCAGTGAAGGGGGGACAGGGACCTTTAACTATGGCTACACCTTC.

As for this clone: Other DNA variants within this sample encode the same CDR3. V and J are TRBV6-1 and TRBJ1-1; D not certain. Germline assignment: CDR1 MNHNS and CDR2 SASEGT. V was trimmed by 1 base and J by 4 bases, leaving 7 bases between them. The CDR3 runs 13 residues. CDR3 protein: CASSEEGFTEAFF. For the CDR3, the DNA is TGTGCCAGCAGTGAAGAGGGCTTCACTGAAGCTTTCTTT.

J is TRBJ2-7 and V is TRBV27, with TRBD2 as a possible D gene (6 bases). V lost 5 bases to trimming and J lost 5 bases, with 16 bases between them. This CDR3 region has 14 residues. Per the germline V gene, CDR1 is MNHEY and CDR2 is SMNVEV (reference sequence). The CDR3 here is CASSPHAGRNEQYF. In nucleotides, the CDR3 is TGTGCCAGCAGTCCCCATGCGGGAAGGAACGAGCAGTACTTC.

This sequence joins TRBV7-9 and TRBJ2-3; no definite D call. V shed 2 bases and J shed 9 bases, with 12 bases lying between them. This CDR3 contains 13 residues. Per the germline V gene, CDR1 is SEHNR and CDR2 is FQNEAQ (reference sequence). CDR3 loop: CASSLSGLKTQYF. The DNA for the CDR3 is TGTGCCAGCAGCTTAAGTGGCCTCAAGACGCAGTATTTT.

The rearrangement joins TRBV5-5 to TRBJ2-3; D might be TRBD2 (5 bases). V was clipped by 4 bases and J by 4 bases, with 19 bases between them. From germline, CDR1 is SGHKS and CDR2 YYEKEE (reference sequence). CDR3 length: 16 residues. CDR3 loop: CASSPGTGIGADTQYF. CDR3 nucleotide sequence: TGTGCCAGCAGCCCCGGCACGGGGATAGGCGCAGATACGCAGTATTTT.

The rearrangement links TRBV19 to TRBJ1-1; the D gene is possibly TRBD1 (5 bases). V dropped 7 bases and J dropped 1 base, with 16 bases sitting between them. The CDR3 has 15 amino acids. The germline gives CDR1 LNHDA, CDR2 SQIVND (reference sequence). The CDR3 loop reads CASNRGKGTNTEAFF. As DNA, the CDR3 is TGTGCCAGTAACCGGGGTAAGGGGACGAACACTGAAGCTTTCTTT. Using reference TRBV19 and TRBJ1-1 for the parts outside the CDR3, the full variable domain is DGGITQSPKYLFRKEGQNVTLSCEQNLNHDAMYWYRQDPGQGLRLIYYSQIVNDFQKGDIAEGYSVSREKKESFPLTVTSAQKNPTAFYLCASNRGKGTNTEAFFGQGTRLTVV.

The V gene is TRBV15, the J gene TRBJ2-5, with 10 bases lining up with TRBD2. Per the germline V gene, CDR1 is LNHNV and CDR2 is YYDKDF (reference sequence). The junction had 10 bases not matched to a gene; V was cut back by 0 bases and J by 6 bases. This CDR3 has 17 residues. The CDR3 spells CATSRDPLAGASKTQYF. DNA of the CDR3: TGTGCCACCAGCAGAGATCCCCTAGCGGGGGCATCGAAGACCCAGTACTTC.

This clone occurred a few times. At one end the junction does not follow the germline gene, possibly because of a read error. The rearrangement links TRBV6-1 to TRBJ1-4; D unresolved. This CDR3 has 14 amino acids. CDR1 MNHNS and CDR2 SASEGT come from the germline V gene. CDR3 coding DNA: TGTGCCAGCATTGAAGGCAGCTTTAATGAAAAACTGTTTTTT. Its protein is CASIEGSFNEKLFF.

The chain has TRBV28 and TRBJ2-7, with TRBD1 identical over 10 bases. V lost 5 bases and J lost 4; bases outside the gene matches: 5. The CDR3 has 14 amino acids. The germline V gene has CDR1 MDHEN and CDR2 SYDVKM. CDR3: CASSRPGQGYEQYF. The DNA for the CDR3 is TGTGCCAGCAGTCGCCCGGGACAGGGGTACGAGCAGTACTTC.

J is TRBJ2-1 and V is TRBV9; TRBD2 matches at 7 bases. Germline trimming cut 3 bases from V and 2 bases from J; bases unmatched to any gene: 5. This CDR3 has 15 residues. The germline CDR1 and CDR2 sequences are SGDLS and YYNGEE. CDR3 DNA: TGTGCCAGCAGCGCACGGGACTACCCCTACAATGAGCAGTTCTTC. Translation: CASSARDYPYNEQFF.

This clone was counted once. V and J are TRBV21-1 and TRBJ2-7; the DNA was not used to check the table's D call, TRBD1. TRBV21-1 is reported as a pseudogene. The CDR3 runs 12 residues. In nucleotides, the CDR3 is TGTGCCAGCAGCAGGACAGTCTACGAGCAGTACTTC. Translation: CASSRTVYEQYF.

This clone appeared a single time. This chain connects TRBV28 to TRBJ2-2; D not resolved. The germline V gene has CDR1 MDHEN and CDR2 SYDVKM. V lost 2 bases and J lost 8, with 21 bases in between. The CDR3 is 17 residues long. The CDR3 spells CASSLGGNSLLRGELFF. The CDR3 nucleotides are TGTGCCAGCAGTTTAGGTGGGAACAGCCTCCTAAGAGGGGAGCTGTTTTTT.

This clone was seen once. The chain employs TRBV5-6 and TRBJ1-2; TRBD1 matches at 8 bases. CDR3 length equals 15 residues. With V trimmed by 3 bases and J by 4 bases, 8 bases remained unmatched. Germline assignment: CDR1 SGHDT and CDR2 YYEEEE. Here the CDR3 reads CASSSAGGAGYGYTF. DNA for the CDR3: TGTGCCAGCAGCTCGGCAGGGGGCGCCGGCTATGGCTACACCTTC.

J is TRBJ1-4 and V is TRBV6-6; D remains ambiguous. Germline CDR1 MNHNY, CDR2 SVGAGI (reference sequence). V lost 5 bases and J lost 4, with 5 bases in between. This CDR3 is built from 12 residues. The CDR3 here is CASSRGNEKLFF. CDR3 in DNA: TGTGCCAGCAGTCGCGGTAATGAAAAACTGTTTTTT.

This sequence joins TRBV6-5 and TRBJ1-4, with 8 positions matching TRBD1. CDR3 size: 14 residues. Looked up from germline, CDR1 is MNHEY and CDR2 is SVGAGI. Trimming cost V 6 bases and J 7 bases; bases outside gene matches: 7. The CDR3 DNA sequence: TGTGCCAGCAGATCAGGGGGCTACGCTGAAAAACTGTTTTTT. Protein sequence: CASRSGGYAEKLFF.

The chain recombines TRBV6-1 with TRBJ2-2; 12 bases are a match to TRBD2. Per germline, CDR1 MNHNS and CDR2 SASEGT. The CDR3 has 15 residues. The V segment lost 6 bases and the J segment 5 bases; nucleotides outside the gene matches: 4. CDR3 sequence: CASSPGTSGTGELFF. As DNA, the CDR3 is TGTGCCAGCAGCCCCGGGACTAGCGGGACCGGGGAGCTGTTTTTT.

This clone was seen more than once but under ten times. J is TRBJ1-1 and V is TRBV9; D is possibly TRBD1 (5 bases). The length of the CDR3 is 14 residues. V lost 0 bases, J lost 6 bases, and 12 bases lay in between. CDR1 is SGDLS, CDR2 YYNGEE, per germline. The chain's CDR3 is CASSVAMGGPEAFF. CDR3 nucleotides: TGTGCCAGCAGCGTAGCTATGGGGGGTCCTGAAGCTTTCTTT.

This chain joins TRBV25-1 and TRBJ2-3, with D possibly TRBD2 on 6 matching bases. Germline assignment: CDR1 MGHDK and CDR2 SYGVNS. The CDR3 runs 15 residues. Trimming removed 1 base from V and 3 bases from J, with 11 bases in between. This chain's CDR3 is CASSESRGTTDTQYF. The CDR3 DNA reads as TGTGCCAGCAGTGAATCACGGGGGACTACAGATACGCAGTATTTT.

This clone showed up just once. The rearrangement joins TRBV4-3 to TRBJ2-4; 7 bases agree with TRBD2. The CDR3 has 16 residues. V gave up 1 base and J gave up 2 bases; unmatched junction bases: 5. Per germline, CDR1 LGHNA and CDR2 YSLEER. CDR3 sequence reads: CASSQGTGGTKNIQYF. Here the CDR3 DNA reads TGCGCCAGCAGCCAAGGGACGGGGGGAACCAAAAACATTCAGTACTTC.

V and J are TRBV6-6 and TRBJ2-7; a weak D match, TRBD2 (5 bases). Germline V CDR1 and CDR2: MNHNY, SVGAGI (reference sequence). V dropped 3 bases and J dropped 3 bases, with 18 bases sitting between them. The CDR3 extends over 16 amino acids. CDR3 sequence: CASSYFGDMGVYEQYF. CDR3 DNA sequence: TGTGCCAGCAGTTATTTCGGCGACATGGGAGTCTACGAGCAGTACTTC.

The chain is built from TRBV11-2 and TRBJ2-1; D gene ambiguous. CDR1 is SGHAT, CDR2 FQNNGV, per germline. The V and J ends lost 5 bases and 4 bases respectively, with 9 bases between them. This CDR3 is built from 13 residues. Written as DNA, the CDR3 is TGTGCCAGCAGCGCCTACTTATACAATGAGCAGTTCTTC. Translated, it gives CASSAYLYNEQFF.

The genes are TRBV18 and TRBJ2-3; D uncertain. Trimming removed 5 bases at V and 5 bases at J, with 8 bases between. Germline V CDR1 and CDR2: KGHSH, LQKENI. This CDR3 is built from 12 residues. The DNA of the CDR3 is TGTGCCAGCTCAGGTAACCTAGATACGCAGTATTTT. It yields the protein CASSGNLDTQYF.

J is TRBJ2-1 and V is TRBV30; perhaps TRBD2 as D (6 bases). The CDR3 length is 15 residues. Germline V gene lookup returns CDR1 GTSNPN and CDR2 SVGIG (reference sequence). The ends were cut back, 3 bases at V and 7 bases at J, with 19 bases in the middle. CDR3 residues: CAWSRASAGFNEQFF. CDR3 sequence (DNA): TGTGCCTGGAGCCGCGCCTCCGCGGGGTTTAATGAGCAGTTCTTC.